Below, one T cell receptor (beta chain) is given with its context. Its antigen is unidentified. This CDR3 has 16 amino acids. Per germline, CDR1 SGHKS and CDR2 YYEKEE (reference sequence). V shed 0 bases and J 1 base; nucleotides not matched to a gene: 7. 60 Vbeta and 13 Jbeta primers were used in PCR. TCRdb keeps only in-frame clones here, not all; method: immunoSEQ multiplex PCR. The profile covers roughly 190,000 clones, with 81% appearing a single time and approximately 3.6% taken by the ten largest. The data were obtained in a study of cytomegalovirus exposure and HLA in healthy donors. The study, taken as a whole, reports: Sequencing depth across donors, presence/absence analyses assumed, was roughly uniform. Solely CMV serostatus was available to characterize immune exposure. Rare TCR sequences predominated, though certain public TCRs were found in many donors.

Sequences were obtained from PBMCs. V is TRBV5-5 and J is TRBJ2-7; 7 bases are shared with TRBD1. The clonotype was recovered from a man aged 35 to 55 in good health and CMV-seropositive. In DNA form, the CDR3 reads TGTGCCAGCAGCTTGGGGGCCGGGACAGAGTCCTACGAGCAGTACTTC. The encoded protein is CASSLGAGTESYEQYF.